These 10 T cell receptor beta chains were all obtained from the same sample, sequenced in a study of blood T cell repertoires in COVID-19. The method was immunoSEQ multiplex PCR; TCRdb's version includes in-frame clones alone and lacks a portion of them. The sample has 200,000 or so clones; 70% to 90% are singletons. The specimen sequenced was PBMCs or T cells enriched from blood (not recorded which). The receptors come from a woman between 40 and 55 years old with acute COVID-19.

This chain links TRBV18 with TRBJ1-2; perhaps TRBD1 as D (5 bases). Germline CDR1 and CDR2: KGHSH and LQKENI. Trimming removed 3 bases from V and 5 bases from J, with 13 bases in between. CDR3 size: 14 residues. The CDR3, as DNA: TGTGCCAGCTCACCTAACGAGAAGGGGTATGGCTACACCTTC. It encodes CASSPNEKGYGYTF.

This clone came up many times. The DNA of the CDR3 is TGTGCCACCAGCGGCGGGACAGGGTTTTATGGCTACACCTTC. Translation gives CATSGGTGFYGYTF. J is TRBJ1-2 and V is TRBV15; 9 bases map to TRBD1. Germline-derived CDR1 and CDR2 are LNHNV and YYDKDF (reference sequence). V trimming: 5 bases; J trimming: 5 bases; junction bases outside the gene matches: 6. CDR3 length: 14 amino acids.

The genes are TRBV7-2 and TRBJ2-7; D is perhaps TRBD1 (5 bases). This CDR3 contains 14 residues. Looked up from germline, CDR1 is SGHTA and CDR2 is FQGNSA. Trimming stripped 3 bases from V and 1 base from J, with 10 bases between. CDR3: CASSFGPGSYEQYF. The CDR3 DNA reads as TGTGCCAGCAGCTTTGGACCAGGGTCCTACGAGCAGTACTTC.

V is TRBV7-2 and J is TRBJ1-5, with unresolved D. Trimming cost V 5 bases and J 6 bases, with 20 bases left between them. The CDR3 consists of 16 residues. The germline CDR1 and CDR2 sequences are SGHTA and FQGNSA. The CDR3 region is CASSPGRGPLGQPQHF. Here the CDR3 DNA reads TGTGCCAGCAGCCCCGGGAGAGGTCCCCTTGGTCAGCCCCAGCATTTT.

The chain carries TRBV28 and TRBJ2-1, with TRBD2 matching 7 bases. The CDR3 totals 15 residues. Germline CDR1 is MDHEN and CDR2 is SYDVKM. V shed 7 bases, J shed 7 bases, and the junction held 13 bases outside the gene matches. CDR3 in amino acids: CASNWGGSFRNEQFF. As DNA, the CDR3 is TGTGCCAGCAACTGGGGCGGGAGTTTCAGAAATGAGCAGTTCTTC.

This clone has just one count. This sequence joins TRBV9 and TRBJ1-2; 9 nucleotides align to TRBD1. This CDR3 region has 15 residues. J gave up 7 bases and V 0 bases, and 7 bases lay outside the gene matches. Looked up from germline, CDR1 is SGDLS and CDR2 is YYNGEE. The CDR3 coding sequence is TGTGCCAGCAGCGTAGTGGGGGACAGGGCTAGTGGCTACACCTTC. Its protein product is CASSVVGDRASGYTF.

The V call is TRBV27, the J call TRBJ2-1, with 8 bases matching TRBD2. From germline, CDR1 is MNHEY and CDR2 SMNVEV (reference sequence). This CDR3 comprises 18 residues. After removal of 5 bases from V and 4 bases from J, the junction contained 16 bases not matched to a gene. Here the CDR3 DNA reads TGTGCCAGCAGTCCAAGACCCTGGGGCGGGGGGTCTTACAATGAGCAGTTCTTC. Its protein product is CASSPRPWGGGSYNEQFF.

V usage is TRBV28 and J usage is TRBJ1-5; no reliable D call. CDR3 length: 12 residues. V dropped 6 bases and J dropped 9 bases, with 12 bases sitting between them. The germline CDR1 and CDR2 sequences are MDHEN and SYDVKM. The CDR3 loop is CASSLEVSPQHF. CDR3 DNA: TGTGCCAGCAGCCTAGAAGTTTCGCCCCAGCATTTT.

The chain joins TRBV5-1 to TRBJ2-7, with TRBD1 matching 7 bases. The J segment lost 6 bases and the V segment lost 4 bases, leaving 10 bases of the junction unmatched. Germline CDR1 SGHRS, CDR2 YFSETQ. The length of the CDR3 is 14 residues. CDR3 nucleotide sequence: TGCGCCAGCAGCATAGACAGGGCTCGGGGCGAGCAGTACTTC. Encoded protein: CASSIDRARGEQYF.

The chain carries TRBV2 and TRBJ2-6; TRBD1 aligns across 10 bases. Germline-derived CDR1 and CDR2 are SNHLY and FYNNEI. This CDR3 has 16 residues. The ends lost 5 bases at V and 1 base at J; junction bases unmatched: 2. CDR3 protein: CASSRQGASGANVLTF. CDR3 sequence (DNA): TGTGCCAGCAGTCGACAGGGGGCATCTGGGGCCAACGTCCTGACTTTC.